Sequencing of this T cell receptor beta chain was carried out in a study of OX40 agonist ivuxolimab in advanced cancers. Across the whole study: Enrolled patients in dose escalation had cancers that were hepatocellular carcinoma, melanoma, renal cell or head and neck cancer.

Germline V CDR1 and CDR2: SGHNT, YYREEE (reference sequence). V lost 3 bases, J lost 7 bases, and 16 bases lay in between. CDR3 length equals 15 residues. Only in-frame clones appear in the TCRdb table, and some are missing; sequencing was by immunoSEQ multiplex PCR. The sample shows about 100,000 clones, 75% to 95% of them seen only once. Patients with a history of autoimmune disease or on systemic immunosuppression were excluded. The source is an adult with an advanced solid tumor such as melanoma, head and neck, liver or kidney cancer. The V call is TRBV5-4, the J call TRBJ1-4, with D maybe TRBD1 (5 bases). Sequenced material: CD4+ or CD8+ T cells sorted from blood, taken in a trial of the OX40 agonist ivuxolimab. CDR3 sequence: CASSSLSGEGEKLFF. Written as DNA, the CDR3 is TGTGCCAGCAGCTCCTTGTCGGGGGAGGGTGAAAAACTGTTTTTT.